This T cell receptor beta chain was recorded in a study of molecular identifiers for immune sequencing clone quantification. General observations from the study: Jurkat TCR RNA from one cell was spiked into approximately 1 million naive cells, and it was reportedly detectable there.

Comments on this clonotype: The antigen is not known.

TCRdb redid the calling of the PCR reads with MiXCR, one entry per CDR3 protein. The profile shows tens of thousands of distinct CDR3 sequences, roughly a third of them singletons. This clonotype was sampled from a human donor in good health. Some libraries in this study had Jurkat cell RNA spiked in. Sample: naive CD8+ T cells from blood, with Jurkat cell RNA spiked in. Subset defined: FACS-sorted CD8+CD4-CCR7+CD45RA+ naive T cells.

This chain's CDR3 is CASIGMNYEQYF. CDR3 in DNA: TGTGCCAGCATCGGCATGAACTACGAGCAGTACTTC. The genes are TRBV27 and TRBJ2-7, with unresolved D. Germline V gene sequence: CDR1 MNHEY, CDR2 SMNVEV (reference sequence). The CDR3 is 12 amino acids. V lost 7 bases to trimming and J lost 3 bases, with 10 bases between them.